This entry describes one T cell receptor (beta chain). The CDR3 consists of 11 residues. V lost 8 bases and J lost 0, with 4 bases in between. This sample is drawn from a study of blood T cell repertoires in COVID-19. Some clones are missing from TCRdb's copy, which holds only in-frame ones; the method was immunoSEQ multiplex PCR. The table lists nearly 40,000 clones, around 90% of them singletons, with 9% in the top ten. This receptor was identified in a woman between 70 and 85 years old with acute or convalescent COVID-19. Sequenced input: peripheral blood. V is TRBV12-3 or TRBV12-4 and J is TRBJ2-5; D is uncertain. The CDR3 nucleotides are TGTGCCAGCCGGGACCAAGAGACCCAGTACTTC. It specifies CASRDQETQYF.